These 20 T cell receptor beta chains came from one sample sequenced in a study of blood T cell repertoires in COVID-19. Assay used: immunoSEQ multiplex PCR; TCRdb lists only in-frame clones, some missing. The data contain about 180,000 clones, about 90% of them singletons. Sequencing used peripheral blood. The receptors were gathered from a man aged 35 to 55 with active or convalescent COVID-19.

The chain carries TRBV7-2 and TRBJ1-1, with D unclear. V dropped 3 bases and J dropped 10 bases, with 9 bases sitting between them. The CDR3 loop spans 11 amino acids. CDR1 is SGHTA and CDR2 is FQGNSA in the germline V gene. The CDR3 protein is CASSLTNRAFF. CDR3 coding DNA: TGTGCCAGCAGCTTGACAAATCGAGCTTTCTTT.

The chain recombines TRBV3-1 (or the pseudogene TRBV3-2) with TRBJ1-4, with 10 bases that match TRBD1. CDR1 LGHDT and CDR2 YNNKEL come from the germline V gene (reference sequence). The CDR3 is made up of 16 amino acids. The junction had 6 bases not matched to a gene; V was cut back by 0 bases and J by 8 bases. CDR3 nucleotide sequence: TGTGCCAGCAGCCAAGATCGGACAGGGGGGAGGGAAAAACTGTTTTTT. It is translated as CASSQDRTGGREKLFF.

This rearrangement joins TRBV5-5 to TRBJ1-1; 10 nucleotides align to TRBD1. Unmatched junction bases numbered 7, after V lost 3 bases and J lost 5 bases. The germline gives CDR1 SGHKS, CDR2 YYEKEE (reference sequence). This CDR3 region has 15 residues. In DNA, the CDR3 is TGTGCCAGCAGCTCTCGGGACAGGGGTTGGACTGAAGCTTTCTTT. Protein: CASSSRDRGWTEAFF.

The V and J genes are TRBV2 and TRBJ2-1; TRBD2 matches 13 bases. This CDR3 is 16 amino acids long. Germline trimming cut 3 bases from V and 4 bases from J; bases unmatched to any gene: 3. CDR1 is SNHLY, CDR2 FYNNEI, per germline. Here the CDR3 DNA reads TGTGCCAGCAGTGAGGGACTAGCGGGGTCTTACAATGAGCAGTTCTTC. Translating it yields CASSEGLAGSYNEQFF.

The genes are TRBV4-2 and TRBJ2-2; 9 bases are a match to TRBD1. V lost 1 base, J lost 7 bases, and 13 bases stayed unmatched. In germline, CDR1 is LGHNA, CDR2 YNFKEQ. The CDR3 is 18 amino acids. CDR3 sequence (DNA): TGTGCCAGCAGCCAAGTCCGGGACAGGGTGCTCGTTGGCGGGGAGCTGTTTTTT. This gives the protein CASSQVRDRVLVGGELFF.

The chain carries TRBV30 and TRBJ1-1; the D gene is possibly TRBD1 (6 bases). The length of the CDR3 is 13 residues. Germline values: CDR1 GTSNPN, CDR2 SVGIG (reference sequence). V was pared by 3 bases and J by 1 base, with 9 bases between. The CDR3 DNA reads as TGTGCCTGGAGCGGACAGCCGAACACTGAAGCTTTCTTT. Its translation is CAWSGQPNTEAFF.

The chain recombines TRBV5-5 with TRBJ1-4; D possibly corresponds to TRBD1 (5 bases). The V end was cut by 0 bases, the J end by 2 bases, with 14 bases between. Germline V lookup: CDR1 SGHKS, CDR2 YYEKEE (reference sequence). The CDR3 contains 17 residues. This chain's CDR3 is CASSLVSRVVTNEKLFF. In nucleotides, the CDR3 is TGTGCCAGCAGCTTGGTTTCCAGGGTTGTGACTAATGAAAAACTGTTTTTT.

The chain recombines TRBV30 with TRBJ2-1; 8 bases are a match to TRBD2. The length of the CDR3 is 12 residues. V lost 6 bases, J lost 9 bases, and 7 bases stayed unmatched. The germline CDR1 and CDR2 sequences are GTSNPN and SVGIG (reference sequence). The CDR3 coding sequence is TGTGCCTGCCAACGGCGGGGGGTTGAGCAGTTCTTC. Protein product: CACQRRGVEQFF.

This rearrangement joins TRBV5-1 to TRBJ1-1; no firm D call. V lost 0 bases to trimming and J lost 0 bases, with 3 bases between them. The CDR3 runs 13 residues. In germline, CDR1 is SGHRS, CDR2 YFSETQ. The CDR3 sequence is CASSLDMNTEAFF. CDR3 coding DNA: TGCGCCAGCAGCTTGGACATGAACACTGAAGCTTTCTTT.

This chain joins TRBV24-1 and TRBJ1-5; D may be TRBD1 (6 bases). The V gene's germline CDR1 is KGHDR and CDR2 SFDVKD. V lost 9 bases and J lost 7, with 15 bases in between. The length of the CDR3 is 13 residues. In DNA, the CDR3 is TGTGCCACCTCACAGGGAAGAGAGCAGCCCCAGCATTTT. Translated: CATSQGREQPQHF.

The rearrangement uses TRBV20-1 and TRBJ2-1, with no clear D. This CDR3 comprises 14 residues. CDR1 is DFQATT, CDR2 SNEGSKA, per germline (reference sequence). V was pared by 3 bases and J by 2 bases, with 11 bases between. The CDR3 region is CSASTASPYNEQFF. CDR3 nucleotides: TGCAGTGCTAGTACGGCTAGTCCCTACAATGAGCAGTTCTTC.

The chain uses TRBV7-9 and TRBJ1-1; D is ambiguous. The CDR3 extends over 14 amino acids. The ends were cut back, 1 base at V and 0 bases at J, with 6 bases in the middle. Germline V CDR1 and CDR2: SEHNR, FQNEAQ (reference sequence). The DNA for the CDR3 is TGTGCCAGCAGCTTAGACAGAGTGAACACTGAAGCTTTCTTT. This codes for CASSLDRVNTEAFF.

This clone was counted a few times. CDR3 DNA: TGTGCCAGCAGTTATTATCAAACAGGGGTCCCTGAAGCTTTCTTT. It is translated as CASSYYQTGVPEAFF. J is TRBJ1-1 and V is TRBV6-2 or TRBV6-3, with 7 bases that match TRBD1. The V gene's germline CDR1 is MNHEY and CDR2 SVGEGT. With V trimmed by 3 bases and J by 6 bases, 10 bases remained unmatched. The CDR3 has 15 residues.

J is TRBJ2-4 and V is TRBV3-1 (or the pseudogene TRBV3-2), with 12 positions matching TRBD2. The CDR3 runs to 17 residues. CDR1 is LGHDT, CDR2 YNNKEL, per germline (reference sequence). The V gene end was trimmed by 0 bases and the J gene end by 3 bases; junction bases not matched to a gene: 3. The CDR3 spells CASSQERLAGDKNIQYF. CDR3 DNA sequence: TGTGCCAGCAGCCAAGAAAGACTAGCGGGGGACAAAAACATTCAGTACTTC.

This clone was observed a handful of times. The chain links TRBV2 to TRBJ2-7, with D perhaps matching TRBD2 (5 bases). This CDR3 spans 12 amino acids. Germline values: CDR1 SNHLY, CDR2 FYNNEI. Trimming pared 6 bases from V and 3 bases from J, leaving 9 bases between. The CDR3 here is CASSGDDYEQYF. CDR3 sequence (DNA): TGTGCCAGCAGCGGGGATGACTACGAGCAGTACTTC.

The V and J genes are TRBV6-5 and TRBJ1-5; D is uncertain. This CDR3 comprises 15 residues. Trimming cost V 0 bases and J 4 bases, with 10 bases left between them. The germline V gene has CDR1 MNHEY and CDR2 SVGAGI. CDR3 DNA sequence: TGTGCCAGCAGTTACTCGTACAGTTCGAATCAGCCCCAGCATTTT. Residues: CASSYSYSSNQPQHF.

The chain couples TRBV9 to TRBJ2-3; 14 bases align to TRBD2. Germline loops: CDR1 SGDLS, CDR2 YYNGEE. The junction had 0 bases not matched to a gene; V was cut back by 0 bases and J by 9 bases. The CDR3 consists of 14 residues. The CDR3 DNA reads as TGTGCCAGCAGCGTAGGACTAGCGGGGGGGACGCAGTATTTT. Amino acid sequence: CASSVGLAGGTQYF.

In DNA form, the CDR3 reads TGTGCCAGCAGCGTAGAGGGGGCTAGTTACAATGAGCAGTTCTTC. It yields the protein CASSVEGASYNEQFF. V usage is TRBV9 and J usage is TRBJ2-1; TRBD1 agrees at 7 bases. The CDR3 sequence is 15 residues long. Per germline, CDR1 SGDLS and CDR2 YYNGEE. V lost 0 bases and J lost 4; bases outside the gene matches: 4.

The chain recombines TRBV30 with TRBJ2-4; the match to TRBD1 covers 9 bases. This CDR3 is built from 19 residues. Per germline, CDR1 GTSNPN and CDR2 SVGIG (reference sequence). With 3 bases clipped from V and 0 bases from J, the junction kept 15 bases outside the gene matches. CDR3 sequence: CAWRERGTGPSIAKNIQYF. CDR3 coding DNA: TGTGCCTGGAGGGAGAGGGGGACAGGGCCTTCAATAGCCAAAAACATTCAGTACTTC.

The chain joins TRBV9 to TRBJ2-2; 11 bases match TRBD1. CDR1 is SGDLS and CDR2 is YYNGEE in the germline V gene. The CDR3 spans 16 residues. The V and J ends lost 0 bases and 6 bases, in that order; junction bases with no gene match: 4. The CDR3 protein is CASSVGTGGVPGELFF. CDR3 bases: TGTGCCAGCAGCGTAGGGACAGGGGGCGTCCCCGGGGAGCTGTTTTTT.